This is a list of T cell receptor beta chains from one sample in a study of response to subunit inactivated influenza vaccine. TCRdb analysed the RT-PCR reads with MiXCR anew, one entry per CDR3 protein. The top ten clones hold roughly 13% of a sample with approximately 490,000 distinct CDR3 sequences, about 7.2% of them seen once. This specimen consisted of PBMCs from blood, obtained about 24 months after vaccination. The receptors derive from a man aged 50-75 years who received an inactivated influenza vaccine. The CDR3 runs from the conserved cysteine through the conserved F or W. D genes are given only for firm matches. Clone sizes are given selectively: once, few, many, or a class where the clone is expanded.

D: -; V: TRBV28; length: 13; J: TRBJ2-7; size: few; DNA: TGTGCCAGCAGTTTCCCGACGGACTACGAGCAGTACTTC; CDR3: CASSFPTDYEQYF
D: TRBD1; V: TRBV29-1; length: 14; J: TRBJ2-5; size: few; DNA: TGCAGCGTTGAAGGGGGGACAGGACAAGAGACCCAGTACTTC; CDR3: CSVEGGTGQETQYF
D: -; V: TRBV7-9; length: 14; J: TRBJ2-3; size: -; DNA: TGTGCCAGCAGCCCAGCGGCAGTCACAGATACGCAGTATTTT; CDR3: CASSPAAVTDTQYF
D: -; V: TRBV12-3/TRBV12-4; length: 12; J: TRBJ2-7; size: many; DNA: TGTGCCAGCACCCAGGGGCCCGGGGACTTGGTTTTC; CDR3: CASTQGPGDLVF
D: -; V: TRBV5-1; length: 16; J: TRBJ2-1; size: -; DNA: TGCGCCAGCACCCCTCCCGGGGGACGGGGTTACAATGAGCAGTTCTTC; CDR3: CASTPPGGRGYNEQFF
D: -; V: TRBV5-1; length: 16; J: TRBJ2-5; size: many; DNA: TGCGCCAGCAGCTTGGCCATATCGGGGCGCGAAGAGACCCAGTACTTC; CDR3: CASSLAISGREETQYF
D: TRBD2; V: TRBV6-1; length: 15; J: TRBJ2-3; size: -; DNA: TGTGCCAGCAGTACGAGCGGGAGTTTGACAGATACGCAGTATTTT; CDR3: CASSTSGSLTDTQYF
D: TRBD2; V: TRBV4-2; length: 15; J: TRBJ2-7; size: -; DNA: TGTGCCAGCAGCTCTACCGGGACTAGCCGATACGAGCAGTACTTC; CDR3: CASSSTGTSRYEQYF
D: -; V: TRBV15; length: 15; J: TRBJ1-1; size: -; DNA: TGTGCCACCAGCAGAGACCCCTCGAAGAACACTGAAGCTTTCTTT; CDR3: CATSRDPSKNTEAFF
D: TRBD2; V: TRBV19; length: 17; J: TRBJ2-1; size: few; DNA: TGTGCCAGTAGTATAGTCGCGCGGGAGGGCCCTGACAATGAGCAGTTCTTC; CDR3: CASSIVAREGPDNEQFF
D: -; V: TRBV18; length: 16; J: TRBJ2-3; size: -; DNA: TGTGCCAGCCTACACTCACGTGGGACTTCCCTAAATACGCAGTATTTT; CDR3: CASLHSRGTSLNTQYF
D: TRBD2; V: TRBV12-3/TRBV12-4; length: 14; J: TRBJ2-3; size: few; DNA: TGTGCCAGCAGTTTATGGACTAGCAGAGATACGCAGTATTTT; CDR3: CASSLWTSRDTQYF
D: -; V: TRBV20-1; length: 15; J: TRBJ1-5; size: -; DNA: TGCAGTGCTAGGGGGGCGGAACGGAGCAATCAGCCCCAGCATTTT; CDR3: CSARGAERSNQPQHF
D: TRBD1; V: TRBV11-2; length: 14; J: TRBJ2-7; size: -; DNA: TGTGCCAGCAGCTTAGGCTGGGACAGGTACGAGCAGTACTTC; CDR3: CASSLGWDRYEQYF
D: TRBD1; V: TRBV29-1; length: 14; J: TRBJ2-7; size: many; DNA: TGCAGCGTCGGGGGACAGGGGTCGGCCTACGAGCAGTACTTC; CDR3: CSVGGQGSAYEQYF
D: -; V: TRBV6-2/TRBV6-3; length: 12; J: TRBJ2-7; size: many; DNA: TGTGCCAGCAGTATAGATACCTACGAGCAGTACTTC; CDR3: CASSIDTYEQYF
D: TRBD1; V: TRBV7-2; length: 15; J: TRBJ2-2; size: many; DNA: TGTGCCAGCAGCTTAGGGACAGGATTTGGCGGGGAGCTGTTTTTT; CDR3: CASSLGTGFGGELFF
D: TRBD2; V: TRBV12-3/TRBV12-4; length: 17; J: TRBJ2-3; size: few; DNA: TGTGCCAGCAGTCCGCGGACTAGCGGGGGGATCACAGATACGCAGTATTTT; CDR3: CASSPRTSGGITDTQYF
D: -; V: TRBV20-1; length: 10; J: TRBJ2-1; size: many; DNA: TGCAGTGCTATTTACAATGAGCAGTTCTTC; CDR3: CSAIYNEQFF
D: -; V: TRBV5-1; length: 16; J: TRBJ1-5; size: -; DNA: TGCGCCAGCAGCTTGGGAGGGTTAGGAGGCAATCAGCCCCAGCATTTT; CDR3: CASSLGGLGGNQPQHF
D: -; V: TRBV3-1; length: 15; J: TRBJ2-7; size: -; DNA: TGTGCCAGCAGCCAAGATCCCAGGGCCTTCTACGAGCAGTACTTC; CDR3: CASSQDPRAFYEQYF
D: TRBD2; V: TRBV7-9; length: 16; J: TRBJ2-1; size: many; DNA: TGTGCCAGCAGCAGAGGGACTAGCGCGTCCTACAATGAGCAGTTCTTC; CDR3: CASSRGTSASYNEQFF
D: TRBD2; V: TRBV6-2/TRBV6-3; length: 16; J: TRBJ2-1; size: many; DNA: TGTGCCAGCAGTTATCCTAGCGGGAGACCCTACAATGAGCAGTTCTTC; CDR3: CASSYPSGRPYNEQFF
D: -; V: TRBV19; length: 12; J: TRBJ2-7; size: -; DNA: TGTGCCCGTGACAAATGGAGTTACGAGCAGTACTTC; CDR3: CARDKWSYEQYF
D: -; V: TRBV25-1; length: 13; J: TRBJ1-2; size: -; DNA: TGTGCCAGCAGTGTTTTGGACGGATTTGGCTACACCTTC; CDR3: CASSVLDGFGYTF
D: -; V: TRBV28; length: 17; J: TRBJ2-1; size: few; DNA: TGTGCCAGCAGTCTATACGACATCCCCATCCAGGGAGGTGAGCAGTTCTTC; CDR3: CASSLYDIPIQGGEQFF
D: -; V: TRBV2; length: 14; J: TRBJ2-1; size: few; DNA: TGTGCCAGCATCAGTCAGGTCTCCTACAATGAGCAGCTCTTC; CDR3: CASISQVSYNEQLF
D: TRBD1; V: TRBV5-1; length: 15; J: TRBJ1-4; size: few; DNA: TGCGCCAGCAGCTTGACCGGGACAGGGGGGGAAAAACTGTTTTTT; CDR3: CASSLTGTGGEKLFF
D: TRBD1; V: TRBV3-1; length: 16; J: TRBJ1-6; size: few; DNA: TGTGCCAGCAGCCAAGATTGGGCAGGGGGCAATTCACCCCTCCACTTT; CDR3: CASSQDWAGGNSPLHF
D: TRBD2; V: TRBV4-2; length: 16; J: TRBJ2-3; size: many; DNA: TGTGCCAGCAGCCAAGTACAACTAGCGGCGGGAGATACGCAGTATTTT; CDR3: CASSQVQLAAGDTQYF
D: -; V: TRBV7-2; length: 15; J: TRBJ1-5; size: few; DNA: TGTGCCAGCAGCTTTCTTAGGGACAGCAATCAGCCCCAGCATTTT; CDR3: CASSFLRDSNQPQHF
D: TRBD2; V: TRBV20-1; length: 15; J: TRBJ2-5; size: few; DNA: TGCAGTGCTGGGACTAGCGGGGGGTACCAAGAGACCCAGTACTTC; CDR3: CSAGTSGGYQETQYF
D: TRBD1; V: TRBV2; length: 14; J: TRBJ2-7; size: -; DNA: TGTGCCAGCATTGGGGGACAGGGTATGTACGAGCAGTACTTC; CDR3: CASIGGQGMYEQYF
D: -; V: TRBV24-1; length: 16; J: TRBJ2-1; size: many; DNA: TGTGCCACCAGTGACCGCGGGACCAAAACGGACAATGAGCAGTTCTTC; CDR3: CATSDRGTKTDNEQFF
D: -; V: TRBV29-1; length: 12; J: TRBJ2-1; size: -; DNA: TGCAGCGTTGACAACTCCTACAATGAGCGGTTCTTC; CDR3: CSVDNSYNERFF
D: TRBD2; V: TRBV27; length: 15; J: TRBJ2-3; size: many; DNA: TGTGCCAGCAGTTTACGCGGGAGGGCCTTAGATACGCAGTATTTT; CDR3: CASSLRGRALDTQYF
D: TRBD1; V: TRBV4-1; length: 14; J: TRBJ2-7; size: few; DNA: TGCGCCAGTGCCCGGGACAGGGCGATATACGAGCAGTACTTC; CDR3: CASARDRAIYEQYF
D: -; V: TRBV7-9; length: 15; J: TRBJ1-2; size: few; DNA: TGTGCCAGCAGCGGCCATCTACCAGGGAACTATGGCTACACCTTC; CDR3: CASSGHLPGNYGYTF
D: -; V: TRBV29-1; length: 12; J: TRBJ2-5; size: -; DNA: TGCAGCGTTAGGCGGCCGGGGGAGACCCAGTACTTC; CDR3: CSVRRPGETQYF
D: TRBD1; V: TRBV29-1; length: 11; J: TRBJ2-7; size: many; DNA: TGCAGCGCGACAGGGTCCTACGAGCAGTACTTC; CDR3: CSATGSYEQYF
D: TRBD1; V: TRBV9; length: 16; J: TRBJ2-7; size: -; DNA: TGTGCCAGCAGCGTAGAGGGGACAGGGGACCTCTCGCAGCAGTACTTC; CDR3: CASSVEGTGDLSQQYF
D: -; V: TRBV9; length: 16; J: TRBJ1-2; size: many; DNA: TGTGCCAGCAGCCCGGGGGGTTTTGGGAAGACCTATGGCTACACCTTC; CDR3: CASSPGGFGKTYGYTF
D: -; V: TRBV20-1; length: 14; J: TRBJ2-7; size: few; DNA: TGCAGTGCTAGAGGGGCGGGACATCCCTACGAGCAGTACTTC; CDR3: CSARGAGHPYEQYF
D: TRBD2; V: TRBV7-2; length: 16; J: TRBJ2-1; size: -; DNA: TGTGCCAGCAGAAAACCGGGACTAGCGGGAGTTGGTGAGCAGTTCTTC; CDR3: CASRKPGLAGVGEQFF
D: -; V: TRBV28; length: 17; J: TRBJ2-2; size: -; DNA: TGTGCCAGCAGTCTTACACGCGGGGCGGGGGCCACCGGGGAGCTGTTTTTT; CDR3: CASSLTRGAGATGELFF
D: -; V: TRBV29-1; length: 12; J: TRBJ1-2; size: -; DNA: TGCAGCGTAACAAACAGTTTGGATGGCTACACCTTC; CDR3: CSVTNSLDGYTF
D: -; V: TRBV9; length: 15; J: TRBJ1-1; size: -; DNA: TGTGCCAGCAGCGCGGGGAGTAACTCGAACACTGAAGCTTTCTTT; CDR3: CASSAGSNSNTEAFF
D: TRBD1; V: TRBV6-2/TRBV6-3; length: 16; J: TRBJ1-1; size: many; DNA: TGTGCCAGCAGTTCGAACAGGGGGCGCGGTACCACTGAAGCTTTCTTT; CDR3: CASSSNRGRGTTEAFF
D: -; V: TRBV29-1; length: 12; J: TRBJ1-3; size: few; DNA: TGCAGCGTTGCCAGCTCTGGAAACACCATATATTTT; CDR3: CSVASSGNTIYF
D: TRBD1; V: TRBV5-6; length: 14; J: TRBJ2-2; size: many; DNA: TGTGCCAGCAGCCTGGGGACAGCCACCGGGGAGCTGTTTTTT; CDR3: CASSLGTATGELFF
D: -; V: TRBV7-6; length: 18; J: TRBJ1-3; size: many; DNA: TGTGCCAGCAGCTTAGATGTGGGGGGGCCTGGCTCTGGAAACACCATATATTTT; CDR3: CASSLDVGGPGSGNTIYF
D: -; V: TRBV6-2/TRBV6-3; length: 12; J: TRBJ2-1; size: few; DNA: TGTGCCAGCACCCACGTCCGGAATGAGCAGTTCTTC; CDR3: CASTHVRNEQFF
D: -; V: TRBV5-1; length: 16; J: TRBJ2-6; size: many; DNA: TGCGCCAGCAGCTTGGGGGTGCCCTCTGGGGCCAACGTCCTGACTTTC; CDR3: CASSLGVPSGANVLTF
D: TRBD1; V: TRBV7-8; length: 16; J: TRBJ1-2; size: many; DNA: TGTGCCAGCAGGCGAGATACAACAGGGGCTGTCTATGGCTACACCTTC; CDR3: CASRRDTTGAVYGYTF